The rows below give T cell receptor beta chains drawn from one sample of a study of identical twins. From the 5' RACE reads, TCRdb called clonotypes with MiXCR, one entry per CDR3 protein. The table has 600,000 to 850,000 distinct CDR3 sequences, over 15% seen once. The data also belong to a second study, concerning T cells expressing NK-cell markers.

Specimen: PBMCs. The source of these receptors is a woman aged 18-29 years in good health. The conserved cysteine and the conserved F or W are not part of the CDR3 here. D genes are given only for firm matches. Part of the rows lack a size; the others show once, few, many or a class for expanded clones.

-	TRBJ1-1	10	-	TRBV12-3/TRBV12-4	ASSLQQSKAF
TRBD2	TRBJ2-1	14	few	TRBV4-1	ASSTTPGGSYNEQF
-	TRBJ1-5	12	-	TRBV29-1	SVWAGVSNQPQH
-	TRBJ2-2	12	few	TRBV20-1	SARWDTNTGELF
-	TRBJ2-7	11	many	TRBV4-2	ASSQEGLYEQY
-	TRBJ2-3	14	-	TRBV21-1	ASSTILAGPEDTQY
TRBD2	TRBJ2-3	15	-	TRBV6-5	ASSYPRLAGAGDTQY
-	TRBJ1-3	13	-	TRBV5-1	ASSLEWGPGNTIY
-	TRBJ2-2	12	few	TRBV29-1	SVARQANTGELF
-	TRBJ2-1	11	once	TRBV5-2	ASKGRGWDEQF
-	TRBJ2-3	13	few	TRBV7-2	ASSLRFRREDTQY
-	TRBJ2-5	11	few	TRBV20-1	SASRTAMETQY
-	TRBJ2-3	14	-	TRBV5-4	ASSFVRDTSTDTQY